This TCR beta chain stems from a study of blood T cell repertoires in COVID-19. About the research overall: T cells, B-cell-depleted T cells, or PBMCs supplied cDNA or gDNA.

The CDR3 covers 15 residues. The germline V gene encodes CDR1 SGHVS and CDR2 FNYEAQ. The V end lost 0 bases, the J end lost 5 bases, and 12 bases lay between the germline ends. As processed by the authors: Nucleated cell counts were estimated from reference gene primer amplification. Sequenced by immunoSEQ multiplex PCR; TCRdb stores in-frame clones only, minus some. V and J calls plus clone size are reproduced from that table; the DNA served to infer D and trimming. The sample has roughly 120,000 clones, 70% to 90% seen once. The sample was peripheral blood. The V gene is TRBV7-6, the J gene TRBJ2-3; tentatively, D is TRBD2 (7 bases). The TCR originated in a man aged 40-55 years with acute or convalescent COVID-19. In nucleotides, the CDR3 is TGTGCCAGCAGCTTAGCGGGGGGGCCGGGAGATACGCAGTATTTT. Protein: CASSLAGGPGDTQYF.